Below are 22 T cell receptor beta chains sequenced from a single sample in a study of shared clonotypes between healthy human individuals (TCRdb year 2020). Library generation was performed with the immunoSEQ multiplex PCR assay. TCRdb took over this immuneACCESS table, retaining in-frame rearrangements with V and J assigned. Such tables are incomplete; in checked studies, under half of the missing clones stem from an unresolved V gene, and the remainder is unexplained. In this sample the table shows 550,000 to 850,000 clones, about two thirds of which occur a single time. Approximately 1.7% of the sample is in the top ten clones. Material: memory CD4+ T cells sorted from blood. In the paper's terms, the cell subset or site label means: CD45RA-negative fraction. These receptors were obtained from a woman in her twenties or thirties in good health.

The DNA for the CDR3 is TGTGCCAGCAGTTGTCTGGGATGCTCGAATCTCGAGCAGTACTTC. It yields the protein CASSCLGCSNLEQYF. This chain joins TRBV28 and TRBJ2-7, with D hard to call. Germline-derived CDR1 and CDR2 are MDHEN and SYDVKM. Trimming removed 4 bases at V and 6 bases at J, with 19 bases between. The CDR3 loop spans 15 amino acids.

This clone was seen just once. The CDR3 reads CASSPRLGSENTGELFF. The CDR3 DNA reads as TGTGCCAGCTCACCCCGATTGGGTAGCGAGAACACCGGGGAGCTGTTTTTT. The chain carries TRBV18 and TRBJ2-2, with D possibly TRBD2 on 5 matching bases. CDR1 is KGHSH, CDR2 LQKENI, per germline. V dropped 3 bases and J dropped 1 base, with 15 bases sitting between them. The length of the CDR3 is 17 residues.

The chain employs TRBV5-4 and TRBJ1-2, with D perhaps TRBD1 (5 bases). Per germline, CDR1 SGHNT and CDR2 YYREEE (reference sequence). V lost 0 bases and J 4 bases, leaving 13 bases between the germline ends. The CDR3 extends over 15 amino acids. DNA of the CDR3: TGTGCCAGCAGCTTGGTTCAGAGACAGTCCTATGGCTACACCTTC. Translating it yields CASSLVQRQSYGYTF. Variable domain in full (rest from reference TRBV5-4 and TRBJ1-2): ETGVTQSPTHLIKTRGQQVTLRCSSQSGHNTVSWYQQALGQGPQFIFQYYREEENGRGNFPPRFSGLQFPNYSSELNVNALELDDSALYLCASSLVQRQSYGYTFGSGTRLTVV.

This chain joins TRBV18 and TRBJ2-7; D is possibly TRBD1 (6 bases). Trimming left V 3 bases short and J 0 bases short, with 12 bases between. The CDR3 extends over 15 amino acids. Germline CDR1 is KGHSH and CDR2 is LQKENI. The CDR3 nucleotides are TGTGCCAGCTCACCGATGACAGGCAGCTCCTACGAGCAGTACTTC. The encoded protein is CASSPMTGSSYEQYF.

The J gene is TRBJ2-5, the V gene TRBV7-9; 10 bases align to TRBD2. There are 16 residues in the CDR3. Germline-derived CDR1 and CDR2 are SEHNR and FQNEAQ (reference sequence). The J segment lost 4 bases and the V segment lost 4 bases, leaving 9 bases of the junction unmatched. The CDR3 DNA is TGTGCCAGCAGCTCAGTTAGCGGGAGGAAAGGAGAGACCCAGTACTTC. This sequence encodes CASSSVSGRKGETQYF.

The chain employs TRBV28 and TRBJ1-5; 7 bases agree with TRBD1. CDR1 is MDHEN and CDR2 is SYDVKM in the germline V gene. V dropped 7 bases and J dropped 4; count of bases not matched to a gene: 7. CDR3 length: 14 residues. DNA for the CDR3: TGTGCCAGCACAGGACCGGACAGGAATCAGCCCCAGCATTTT. This codes for CASTGPDRNQPQHF. The full variable domain, in which reference TRBV28 and TRBJ1-5 provide the parts outside the CDR3, is DVKVTQSSRYLVKRTGEKVFLECVQDMDHENMFWYRQDPGLGLRLIYFSYDVKMKEKGDIPEGYSVSREKKERFSLILESASTNQTSMYLCASTGPDRNQPQHFGDGTRLSIL.

V and J are TRBV28 and TRBJ2-3, with TRBD2 matching 15 bases. In germline, CDR1 is MDHEN, CDR2 SYDVKM. The CDR3 loop spans 18 amino acids. With V trimmed by 5 bases and J by 3 bases, 9 bases remained unmatched. The CDR3 bases are TGTGCCAGCAGTCCTAATCCGGGACTAGCGGGAGGTACAGATACGCAGTATTTT. Protein product: CASSPNPGLAGGTDTQYF.

The DNA of the CDR3 is TGTGCCAGCTCACCAGCAGGGCCCAACCCTGGGGCCAACGTCCTGACTTTC. It specifies CASSPAGPNPGANVLTF. The chain has TRBV18 and TRBJ2-6; possible D gene TRBD1, 5 bases. V was cut by 2 bases and J by 2 bases, with 13 bases left in between. Germline V CDR1 and CDR2: KGHSH, LQKENI. The CDR3 is 17 amino acids.

The chain has TRBV4-1 and TRBJ2-5; D ambiguous. The ends were cut back, 0 bases at V and 3 bases at J, with 11 bases in the middle. CDR1 is MGHRA, CDR2 YSYEKL, per germline. The CDR3 has 15 amino acids. The CDR3 loop reads CASSQESRREETQYF. CDR3 DNA: TGCGCCAGCAGCCAAGAATCGCGTCGTGAAGAGACCCAGTACTTC.

This chain links TRBV27 with TRBJ2-7; no clear D. The CDR3 spans 16 residues. V dropped 6 bases and J dropped 0 bases, with 18 bases sitting between them. Germline CDR1 is MNHEY and CDR2 is SMNVEV (reference sequence). The CDR3 coding sequence is TGTGCCAGCAGCTCCCAATCGACTGCGCACTCCTACGAGCAGTACTTC. This sequence encodes CASSSQSTAHSYEQYF.

The V gene is TRBV28, the J gene TRBJ1-1; D not resolved. The CDR3 totals 13 residues. V dropped 2 bases and J dropped 0 bases, with 4 bases sitting between them. Germline V lookup: CDR1 MDHEN, CDR2 SYDVKM. The CDR3 DNA reads as TGTGCCAGCAGTTTAGACATGAACACTGAAGCTTTCTTT. It translates to CASSLDMNTEAFF.

This chain connects TRBV23-1 to TRBJ1-5; D remains unclear. TRBV23-1 is known as an ORF, though its function is uncertain. The CDR3 extends over 17 amino acids. V was clipped by 0 bases and J by 0 bases, with 12 bases between them. The CDR3 coding sequence is TGCGCCAGCAGTCAATCGCAGAGCCATCTTAGCAATCAGCCCCAGCATTTT. This codes for CASSQSQSHLSNQPQHF.

The rearrangement uses TRBV10-3 and TRBJ1-5; 8 bases fit TRBD1. The germline CDR1 and CDR2 sequences are ENHRY and SYGVKD. The junction had 4 bases not matched to a gene; V was cut back by 6 bases and J by 3 bases. The CDR3 consists of 14 residues. The DNA of the CDR3 is TGTGCCATCAGGGACAGGGCAGACAATCAGCCCCAGCATTTT. It encodes CAIRDRADNQPQHF.

The V call is TRBV30, the J call TRBJ2-5, with 11 bases aligning to TRBD1. TRBJ2-7 explains the end of the DNA better; the J call may be wrong. Looked up from germline, CDR1 is GTSNPN and CDR2 is SVGIG (reference sequence). This CDR3 spans 13 amino acids. CDR3 loop: CAYRTGGAYEQYF. The CDR3, as DNA: TGTGCCTACAGGACAGGGGGCGCTTACGAGCAGTACTTC.

Only one count was recorded for this clone. This chain links TRBV28 with TRBJ2-4, with 13 bases that match TRBD2. Losses at the gene ends were 5 bases for V and 9 bases for J; bases not matched to a gene: 16. Germline V lookup: CDR1 MDHEN, CDR2 SYDVKM. The CDR3 sequence is 18 residues long. The CDR3 sequence: CASSPPTTRTSGRVIQYF. As DNA, the CDR3 is TGTGCCAGCAGTCCTCCAACAACTCGGACTAGCGGGAGAGTCATTCAGTACTTC. Based on the CDR3 plus reference TRBV28 and TRBJ2-4, the full variable domain is DVKVTQSSRYLVKRTGEKVFLECVQDMDHENMFWYRQDPGLGLRLIYFSYDVKMKEKGDIPEGYSVSREKKERFSLILESASTNQTSMYLCASSPPTTRTSGRVIQYFGAGTRLSVL.

The chain carries TRBV19 and TRBJ1-1; D uncertain. This CDR3 has 14 amino acids. Germline V gives CDR1 LNHDA, CDR2 SQIVND (reference sequence). V shed 5 bases and J shed 5 bases, with 15 bases lying between them. The CDR3 loop reads CASSDGPLGTEAFF. The CDR3 nucleotides read TGTGCCAGTAGTGATGGACCTTTGGGTACTGAAGCTTTCTTT.

The chain joins TRBV6-6 to TRBJ2-7; D perhaps matches TRBD2 (6 bases). V lost 5 bases and J lost 0, with 14 bases in between. Germline CDR1 and CDR2: MNHNY and SVGAGI (reference sequence). This CDR3 has 15 amino acids. CDR3 protein: CASSTTSSFSYEQYF. CDR3 DNA: TGTGCCAGCAGTACGACTAGTTCCTTCTCCTACGAGCAGTACTTC.

This clone was detected ten times or more. The chain uses TRBV7-2 and TRBJ2-6, with D possibly being TRBD2 (5 bases). V was pared by 5 bases and J by 1 base, with 18 bases between. This CDR3 has 18 residues. CDR1 is SGHTA and CDR2 is FQGNSA in the germline V gene. CDR3 loop: CASSQNSHGESGANVLTF. The CDR3 region has the DNA TGTGCCAGCAGCCAAAACAGTCACGGGGAATCTGGGGCCAACGTCCTGACTTTC.

As to this clone: In the same sample, other DNA sequences code for this CDR3. The chain carries TRBV7-9 and TRBJ2-7, with TRBD2 matching 11 bases. V shed 5 bases and J 3 bases; nucleotides not matched to a gene: 3. This CDR3 spans 14 amino acids. Per germline, CDR1 SEHNR and CDR2 FQNEAQ (reference sequence). In nucleotides, the CDR3 is TGTGCCAGCAGCCGCACTAGCGGGAGCTACGAGCAGTACTTC. This translates into CASSRTSGSYEQYF.

This clone has only a few counts. This rearrangement joins TRBV10-3 to TRBJ1-5; D uncertain. V gave up 5 bases and J gave up 5 bases, with 13 bases separating them. CDR3 length: 14 residues. Germline loops: CDR1 ENHRY, CDR2 SYGVKD. CDR3 protein: CAISSETDYQPQHF. The CDR3, as DNA: TGTGCCATCAGTAGTGAGACGGACTATCAGCCCCAGCATTTT.

The gene calls are TRBV14 and TRBJ2-7; weak D call: TRBD1 (5 bases). The V end lost 5 bases, the J end lost 6 bases, and 17 bases lay between the germline ends. The germline gives CDR1 SGHDN, CDR2 FVKESK. The CDR3 runs to 14 residues. CDR3 nucleotides: TGTGCCAGCAGCTTCCCCACGACCAGGGTCGAGCAGTACTTC. Translating gives CASSFPTTRVEQYF.

The chain is built from TRBV7-9 and TRBJ2-1; 10 bases align to TRBD2. Germline V lookup: CDR1 SEHNR, CDR2 FQNEAQ (reference sequence). The V and J ends lost 5 bases and 3 bases, in that order; junction bases with no gene match: 7. The CDR3 runs 16 residues. The CDR3 region has the DNA TGTGCCAGCAGCCGCCAGACTAGCGGGTACTACAATGAGCAGTTCTTC. Translated: CASSRQTSGYYNEQFF.